This T cell receptor (beta chain) is from a study of blood T cells in healthy people across ages. General study points: Significant beta diversity loss was already apparent by age about 42, declining roughly linearly.

A word on this clonotype: Its antigen remains unknown.

Alongside a J-beta primer mix, a sample-barcoded 5' primer served in a second PCR lasting about 7 to 11 cycles. One entry per CDR3 protein, called by TCRdb with MiXCR from the 5' RACE reads. The repertoire consists of 1,500,000 or so distinct CDR3 sequences, with roughly 43% occurring once and the leading ten covering just over 4%. Germline V gene sequence: CDR1 MNHEY, CDR2 SMNVEV (reference sequence). The CDR3 runs 15 residues. The ends were cut back, 4 bases at V and 8 bases at J, with 18 bases in the middle. Sequenced sample: blood. The rearrangement uses TRBV27 and TRBJ2-1; D uncertain. The sequence derives from a woman aged 18-30 years in good health. In nucleotides, the CDR3 is TGTGCCAGCAGTTCTCTGGTGGCTAGTCCCTATGAGCAGTTCTTC. It specifies CASSSLVASPYEQFF.